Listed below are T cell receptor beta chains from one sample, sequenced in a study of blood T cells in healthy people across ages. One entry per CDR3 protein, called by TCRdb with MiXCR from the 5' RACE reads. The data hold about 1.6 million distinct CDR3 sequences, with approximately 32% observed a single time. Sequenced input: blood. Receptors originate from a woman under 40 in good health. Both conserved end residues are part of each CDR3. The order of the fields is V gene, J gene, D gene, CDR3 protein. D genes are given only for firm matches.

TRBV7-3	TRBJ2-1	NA	CASSPFQTNTDEQFF
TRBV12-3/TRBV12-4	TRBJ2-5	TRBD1	CASSLYGTGLKETQYF
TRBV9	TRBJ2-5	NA	CASSVGPVVETQYF
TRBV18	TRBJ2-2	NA	CASSPLASNTGELFF
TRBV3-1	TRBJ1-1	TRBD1	CASSQLPVTGTLTEAFF
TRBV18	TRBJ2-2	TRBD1	CASSDGTGGTGELFF
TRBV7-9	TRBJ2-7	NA	CASSPSEGVPYEQYF
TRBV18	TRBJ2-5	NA	CASSPRLGQTSVQETQYF
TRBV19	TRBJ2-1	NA	CASSIELDPNYANEQFF
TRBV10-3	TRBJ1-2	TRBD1	CAIRESATRDSANGYTF
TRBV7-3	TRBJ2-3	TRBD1	CASSLAGGSADTQYF
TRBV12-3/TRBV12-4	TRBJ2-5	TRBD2	CASTSGLPRETQYF
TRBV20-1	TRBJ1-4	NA	CSASATGYTNEKLFF
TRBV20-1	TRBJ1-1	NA	CSADNYFTGKNTEAFF
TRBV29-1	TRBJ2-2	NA	CSVLLQLTGELFF
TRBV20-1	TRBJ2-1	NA	CSASEGGGRNEQFF
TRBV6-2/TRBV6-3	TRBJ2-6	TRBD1	CASSYHPTGQTSGANVLTF
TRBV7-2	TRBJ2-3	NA	CASSSPGADTQYF
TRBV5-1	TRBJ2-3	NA	CASSLGDSRTPQYF
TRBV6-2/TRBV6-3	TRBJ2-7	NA	CASSGQLGSYEQYF
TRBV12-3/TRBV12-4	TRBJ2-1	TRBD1	CASRGDRENNEQFF
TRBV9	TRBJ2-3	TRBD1	CASSPRTGAGDTQYF
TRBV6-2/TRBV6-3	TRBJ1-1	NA	CASSTWTLRDTEAFF
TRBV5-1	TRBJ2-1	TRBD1	CASRPRTGKRFDEQFF
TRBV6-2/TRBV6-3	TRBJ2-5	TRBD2	CAGRRGGQETQYF
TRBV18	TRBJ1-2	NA	CASSRSDTYGYTF
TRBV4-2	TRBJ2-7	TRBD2	CASSQDQGLATYEQYF
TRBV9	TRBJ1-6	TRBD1	CASSRGQGATYNSPLHF
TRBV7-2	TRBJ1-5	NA	CASSLSARYGQPQHF
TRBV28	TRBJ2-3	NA	CASSLTGKDTDTQYF
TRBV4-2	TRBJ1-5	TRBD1	CASSEGTGNNQPQHF